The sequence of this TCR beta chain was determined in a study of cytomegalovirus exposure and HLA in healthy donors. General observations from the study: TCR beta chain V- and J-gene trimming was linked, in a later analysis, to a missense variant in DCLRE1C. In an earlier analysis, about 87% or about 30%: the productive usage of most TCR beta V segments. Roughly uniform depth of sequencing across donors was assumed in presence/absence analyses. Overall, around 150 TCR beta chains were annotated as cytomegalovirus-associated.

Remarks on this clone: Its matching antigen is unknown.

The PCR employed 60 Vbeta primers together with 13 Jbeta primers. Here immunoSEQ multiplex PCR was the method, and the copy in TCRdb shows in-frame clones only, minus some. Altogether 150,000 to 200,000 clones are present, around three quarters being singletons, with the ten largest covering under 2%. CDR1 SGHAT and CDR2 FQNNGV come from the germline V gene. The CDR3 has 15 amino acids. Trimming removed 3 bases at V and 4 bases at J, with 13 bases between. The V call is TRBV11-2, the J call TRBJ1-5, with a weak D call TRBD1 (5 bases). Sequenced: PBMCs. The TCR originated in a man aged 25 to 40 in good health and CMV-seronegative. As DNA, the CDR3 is TGTGCCAGCAGCTTTACGGGGGAAGGAAATCAGCCCCAGCATTTT. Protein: CASSFTGEGNQPQHF.